This is a list of T cell receptor beta chains from one sample in a study of response to subunit inactivated influenza vaccine. TCRdb used MiXCR to reprocess the RT-PCR reads, holding one entry per CDR3 protein. Counted here are 800,000 to 1,000,000 distinct CDR3 sequences, 20% to 25% occurring once; the ten biggest clones make up 10%. Sequencing was performed on PBMCs from blood, taken about 5 days after vaccination. These receptors originate from a middle-aged man who received an inactivated influenza vaccine. Each CDR3 is given with its conserved first and last residue. D genes are given only for firm matches. Clone size is shown for a subset of rows, as once, few, many or a class of expanded clone.

>TRBD1|TRBV5-1|14|NA|TRBJ1-1
CASSLRQGNAEAFF
TGCGCCAGCAGCTTGAGACAGGGAAATGCTGAAGCTTTCTTT
>NA|TRBV5-1|16|NA|TRBJ2-5
CASSLSGSGYQETQYF
TGCGCCAGCAGCTTATCAGGGTCCGGGTACCAAGAGACCCAGTACTTC
>NA|TRBV7-2|13|few|TRBJ2-5
CASSLSSLETQYF
TGTGCCAGCAGCTTATCTTCGTTGGAGACCCAGTACTTC
>TRBD1|TRBV6-1|12|NA|TRBJ1-2
CASGGQLYGYTF
TGTGCCAGCGGGGGACAGCTTTATGGCTACACCTTC
>NA|TRBV5-1|14|few|TRBJ1-2
CASSLLTEDDGYTF
TGCGCCAGCAGCTTGCTGACAGAGGACGATGGCTACACCTTC
>TRBD1|TRBV6-5|14|few|TRBJ1-2
CASSYPDRGYGYTF
TGTGCCAGCAGTTACCCGGACAGGGGCTATGGCTACACCTTC
>TRBD2|TRBV10-3|14|NA|TRBJ2-1
CAISGTSGSGEQFF
TGTGCCATCAGTGGGACTAGCGGGAGTGGTGAGCAGTTCTTC
>TRBD1|TRBV7-9|16|few|TRBJ2-1
CASSLGWQGAPREQFF
TGTGCCAGCAGCTTAGGTTGGCAGGGGGCCCCTCGTGAGCAGTTCTTC
>NA|TRBV29-1|11|many|TRBJ2-7
CSVGGSYEQYF
TGCAGCGTGGGAGGATCCTACGAGCAGTACTTC
>NA|TRBV21-1|16|few|TRBJ2-7
CASSKVSRTGEYEQYF
TGTGCCAGCAGCAAAGTCAGTAGGACAGGGGAGTACGAGCAGTACTTC
>TRBD1|TRBV6-5|11|NA|TRBJ1-1
CASGDRWEAFF
TGTGCCAGCGGGGACAGATGGGAAGCTTTCTTT
>TRBD2|TRBV5-1|17|NA|TRBJ2-3
CASSPGTSGGLTDTQYF
TGCGCCAGCAGCCCGGGGACTAGCGGGGGCCTCACAGATACGCAGTATTTT
>NA|TRBV3-1|14|NA|TRBJ2-5
CASSQDDEEETQYF
TGTGCCAGCAGCCAAGATGACGAGGAAGAGACCCAGTACTTC
>NA|TRBV11-2|16|NA|TRBJ2-5
CASSLVVGGNKETQYF
TGTGCCAGCAGCCTAGTCGTAGGTGGAAACAAAGAGACCCAGTACTTC
>NA|TRBV27|13|NA|TRBJ2-2
CASSFPYTGELFF
TGTGCCAGCAGTTTTCCTTACACCGGGGAGCTGTTTTTT
>TRBD2|TRBV20-1|14|NA|TRBJ2-3
CSASLAGVTDTQYF
TGCAGTGCTAGCCTAGCGGGAGTAACAGATACGCAGTATTTT
>TRBD2|TRBV28|15|many|TRBJ2-7
CASSWGLAGKYEQYF
TGTGCCAGCAGTTGGGGACTAGCGGGGAAGTACGAGCAGTACTTC
>TRBD1|TRBV9|16|few|TRBJ1-2
CASSTLGTGGSYGYTF
TGTGCCAGCAGCACTTTAGGGACAGGGGGCTCCTATGGCTACACCTTC
>NA|TRBV20-1|15|NA|TRBJ2-3
CSAQATTDRTDTQYF
TGCAGTGCCCAAGCGACTACTGATCGGACAGATACGCAGTATTTT
>TRBD2|TRBV6-1|14|many|TRBJ2-3
CATKAGVLADTQYF
TGTGCCACCAAAGCGGGAGTTCTCGCAGATACGCAGTATTTT
>TRBD1|TRBV5-5|18|few|TRBJ1-5
CASSSREGTGASNQPQHF
TGTGCCAGCAGCTCGCGTGAAGGGACAGGGGCTAGCAATCAGCCCCAGCATTTT
>TRBD2|TRBV9|16|NA|TRBJ2-2
CASSVEAGRAAGELFF
TGTGCCAGCAGCGTAGAAGCCGGGAGGGCCGCCGGGGAGCTGTTTTTT
>TRBD2|TRBV4-2|16|few|TRBJ2-3
CASSQPGLANADTQYF
TGTGCCAGCAGCCAACCGGGACTAGCGAATGCAGATACGCAGTATTTT
>TRBD2|TRBV6-1|16|few|TRBJ2-1
CASSRNGGAFYNEQFF
TGTGCCAGCAGTAGAAACGGGGGGGCGTTTTACAATGAGCAGTTCTTC
>NA|TRBV5-1|17|many|TRBJ2-2
CASSWAAVPANTGELFF
TGCGCCAGCAGCTGGGCGGCAGTACCAGCGAACACCGGGGAGCTGTTTTTT
>TRBD1|TRBV12-3/TRBV12-4|16|NA|TRBJ1-2
CASRLGQGFFNYGYTF
TGTGCCAGCAGACTGGGACAGGGTTTTTTTAACTATGGCTACACCTTC
>NA|TRBV20-1|11|NA|TRBJ1-2
CSAYDTPGYTF
TGCAGTGCTTACGACACTCCCGGCTACACCTTC
>NA|TRBV6-5|17|few|TRBJ2-1
CASSSRGFPLSYNEQFF
TGTGCCAGCAGTTCTCGTGGATTCCCGCTTTCCTACAATGAGCAGTTCTTC
>TRBD1|TRBV27|14|few|TRBJ1-2
CASRAATGGGGYTF
TGTGCCAGCAGGGCTGCGACAGGGGGCGGTGGCTACACCTTC
>TRBD2|TRBV5-1|15|many|TRBJ2-3
CASSSGLASTDTQYF
TGCGCCAGCAGCTCGGGACTAGCGAGCACAGATACGCAGTATTTT
>NA|TRBV7-2|13|NA|TRBJ1-1
CASSIERVSEAFF
TGTGCCAGCAGCATTGAAAGAGTCTCTGAAGCTTTCTTT
>TRBD1|TRBV12-3/TRBV12-4|15|NA|TRBJ1-1
CASSSSNRGNTEAFF
TGTGCCAGCAGTTCTTCCAACAGGGGTAACACTGAAGCTTTCTTT
>NA|TRBV5-1|15|NA|TRBJ2-7
CASSLAGARAPKMNF
TGCGCCAGCAGCTTGGCAGGGGCAAGGGCCCCTAAGATGAACTTC
>NA|TRBV5-1|16|NA|TRBJ2-7
CASSLGRGLDSYEQYF
TGCGCCAGCAGCTTGGGTAGGGGACTGGATTCCTACGAGCAGTACTTC
>TRBD1|TRBV6-2/TRBV6-3|16|few|TRBJ2-3
CASRLEQGISTDTQYF
TGTGCCAGCAGACTGGAACAGGGGATTAGCACAGATACGCAGTATTTT
>NA|TRBV7-2|13|many|TRBJ2-3
CASGKYNTDTQYF
TGTGCCAGCGGGAAGTACAACACAGATACGCAGTATTTT
>NA|TRBV18|15|few|TRBJ2-2
CASQLEGMNTGELFF
TGTGCCAGCCAATTAGAAGGAATGAACACCGGGGAGCTGTTTTTT
>TRBD1|TRBV10-3|15|few|TRBJ1-1
CATAQGARRNTEAFF
TGTGCCACCGCGCAGGGGGCACGAAGGAACACTGAAGCTTTCTTT
>NA|TRBV6-5|14|NA|TRBJ1-6
CASSYEARGSPLHF
TGTGCCAGCAGTTACGAGGCAAGGGGTTCACCCCTCCACTTT
>NA|TRBV6-2/TRBV6-3|15|few|TRBJ2-2
CASSPYGIQDGELFF
TGTGCCAGCAGTCCCTATGGTATCCAGGACGGGGAGCTGTTTTTT
>NA|TRBV7-2|16|few|TRBJ2-5
CASSFSGTPGRETQYF
TGTGCCAGCAGCTTCTCCGGGACTCCAGGCCGGGAGACCCAGTACTTC
>NA|TRBV6-1|17|NA|TRBJ2-7
CASSPRGARQLPYEQYF
TGTGCCAGCTCCCCGAGAGGAGCCCGACAGCTCCCCTACGAGCAGTACTTC
>NA|TRBV5-6|14|many|TRBJ2-5
CASSAWTNQETQYF
TGTGCCAGCAGCGCATGGACTAACCAAGAGACCCAGTACTTC
>NA|TRBV4-3|16|NA|TRBJ2-7
CASSQDLTVTSYEQYF
TGCGCCAGCAGCCAAGATTTAACGGTTACCTCCTACGAGCAGTACTTC
>NA|TRBV20-1|13|few|TRBJ2-1
CRVAAFLGNEQFF
TGCAGGGTCGCCGCCTTCTTAGGGAATGAGCAGTTCTTC
>TRBD1|TRBV7-9|15|few|TRBJ1-4
CASRMTGLPNEKLFF
TGTGCCAGCAGAATGACAGGGTTGCCTAATGAAAAACTGTTTTTT
>TRBD1|TRBV12-3/TRBV12-4|14|many|TRBJ2-1
CASSSGTGVGEQFF
TGTGCCAGCAGCTCCGGGACAGGGGTTGGTGAGCAGTTCTTC
>NA|TRBV6-1|13|NA|TRBJ1-1
CASSATEFTEAFF
TGTGCCAGCAGCGCAACAGAATTCACTGAAGCTTTCTTT
>TRBD1|TRBV20-1|16|NA|TRBJ1-6
CSARSPTGVVNSPLHF
TGCAGTGCTAGAAGTCCAACAGGGGTTGTTAATTCACCCCTCCACTTT